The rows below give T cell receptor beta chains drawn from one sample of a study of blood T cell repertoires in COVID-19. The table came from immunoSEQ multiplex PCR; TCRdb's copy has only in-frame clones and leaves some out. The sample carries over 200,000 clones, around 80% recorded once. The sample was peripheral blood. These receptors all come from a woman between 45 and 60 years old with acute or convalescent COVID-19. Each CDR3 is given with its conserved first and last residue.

CDR3 protein: CASSLDRGYTGNTIYF
V gene: TRBV5-4
J gene: TRBJ1-3
CDR3 length: 16

CDR3 protein: CASSRGLAGGDNEQFF
V gene: TRBV7-6
J gene: TRBJ2-1
CDR3 length: 16

CDR3 protein: CASSSSPSFGYEQYF
V gene: TRBV6-6
J gene: TRBJ2-7
CDR3 length: 15

CDR3 protein: CASTRAPGGTDTQYF
V gene: TRBV6-5
J gene: TRBJ2-3
CDR3 length: 15

CDR3 protein: CASSPDRNYGYTF
V gene: TRBV18
J gene: TRBJ1-2
CDR3 length: 13

CDR3 protein: CATGPSGAGGSDTQYF
V gene: TRBV24-1
J gene: TRBJ2-3
CDR3 length: 16

CDR3 protein: CASSYLGQVDEQYF
V gene: TRBV6-5
J gene: TRBJ2-7
CDR3 length: 14

CDR3 protein: CASTTSGTLRAIYF
V gene: TRBV28
J gene: TRBJ1-3
CDR3 length: 14

CDR3 protein: CSARTSGSYEQYF
V gene: TRBV29-1
J gene: TRBJ2-7
CDR3 length: 13

CDR3 protein: CASSLRGDTTDTQYF
V gene: TRBV9
J gene: TRBJ2-3
CDR3 length: 15

CDR3 protein: CASIATPGLGRNEQFF
V gene: TRBV2
J gene: TRBJ2-1
CDR3 length: 16

CDR3 protein: CASSSGQNNQPQHF
V gene: TRBV19
J gene: TRBJ1-5
CDR3 length: 14